These T cell receptor beta chains were read from a single sample in a study of metastatic and nonmetastatic thyroid tumors. TCRdb re-processed the PCR reads through MiXCR. In the table there are 40,000 to 50,000 clones, 12% of which are singletons. Sequenced input: blood. These TCRs come from a male donor with papillary thyroid cancer or a benign thyroid nodule (not recorded which). Some clones in this sample may be carry-over from other donors' samples. CDR3s include the opening cysteine and the closing phenylalanine or tryptophan. A D gene is named only where the DNA matches it firmly. Only part of the rows carry a size: once, few, many, or a class if the clone is expanded.

d_gene: -; abundance: many; j_gene: TRBJ1-2; v_gene: TRBV28; CDR3aa: CAGPLKETGNYGYTF; CDR3nt: TGTGCCGGACCCCTCAAGGAGACAGGCAACTATGGCTACACCTTC
d_gene: TRBD2; abundance: medium-sized; j_gene: TRBJ2-7; v_gene: TRBV27; CDR3aa: CASSSVGVAGIYEQYF; CDR3nt: TGTGCCAGCAGTTCCGTCGGAGTAGCGGGAATTTACGAGCAGTACTTC
d_gene: TRBD2; abundance: many; j_gene: TRBJ2-4; v_gene: TRBV7-8; CDR3aa: CASSLRGGKAKNIQYF; CDR3nt: TGTGCCAGCAGCTTAAGGGGAGGGAAAGCCAAAAACATTCAGTACTTC
d_gene: TRBD2; abundance: -; j_gene: TRBJ2-1; v_gene: TRBV5-1; CDR3aa: CASSVGTTPSYNEQFF; CDR3nt: TGCGCCAGCAGCGTAGGGACTACTCCCTCCTACAATGAGCAGTTCTTC
d_gene: -; abundance: many; j_gene: TRBJ2-3; v_gene: TRBV11-2; CDR3aa: CASSVQGISTDTQYF; CDR3nt: TGTGCCAGCAGCGTACAGGGTATTAGCACAGATACGCAGTATTTT
d_gene: -; abundance: many; j_gene: TRBJ1-2; v_gene: TRBV7-3; CDR3aa: CASSAKGGYGYTF; CDR3nt: TGTGCCAGCAGCGCAAAGGGCGGCTATGGCTACACCTTC
d_gene: -; abundance: many; j_gene: TRBJ2-7; v_gene: TRBV10-3; CDR3aa: CAISAIAPDNHEQYF; CDR3nt: TGTGCCATCAGCGCTATAGCGCCTGATAATCACGAGCAGTACTTC
d_gene: -; abundance: many; j_gene: TRBJ2-1; v_gene: TRBV9; CDR3aa: CASSVDLSGEQFF; CDR3nt: TGTGCCAGCAGCGTAGATCTTTCTGGTGAGCAGTTCTTC
d_gene: TRBD2; abundance: -; j_gene: TRBJ2-7; v_gene: TRBV6-2/TRBV6-3; CDR3aa: CASSYSTSAYEQYF; CDR3nt: TGTGCCAGCAGTTACTCGACTAGCGCCTACGAGCAGTACTTC
d_gene: TRBD2; abundance: many; j_gene: TRBJ2-6; v_gene: TRBV6-5; CDR3aa: CASSQLGGGESGANVLTF; CDR3nt: TGTGCCAGCAGCCAACTGGGGGGAGGGGAGTCTGGGGCCAACGTCCTGACTTTC
d_gene: TRBD1; abundance: many; j_gene: TRBJ2-2; v_gene: TRBV7-6; CDR3aa: CASSLRTGENTGELFF; CDR3nt: TGTGCCAGCAGCCTGAGGACAGGAGAGAACACCGGGGAGCTGTTTTTT
d_gene: -; abundance: many; j_gene: TRBJ2-7; v_gene: TRBV20-1; CDR3aa: CSAAGGYEQYF; CDR3nt: TGCAGTGCCGCCGGTGGCTACGAGCAGTACTTC
d_gene: -; abundance: medium-sized; j_gene: TRBJ2-6; v_gene: TRBV6-2/TRBV6-3; CDR3aa: CASSYSGANVLTF; CDR3nt: TGTGCCAGCAGTTACTCTGGGGCCAACGTCCTGACTTTC
d_gene: -; abundance: many; j_gene: TRBJ2-5; v_gene: TRBV20-1; CDR3aa: CSARDPGSQYF; CDR3nt: TGCAGTGCTAGAGATCCGGGTTCCCAGTACTTC
d_gene: -; abundance: -; j_gene: TRBJ2-1; v_gene: TRBV20-1; CDR3aa: CSARDGRQVAYNEQFF; CDR3nt: TGCAGTGCTAGAGATGGGAGACAAGTGGCCTACAATGAGCAGTTCTTC
d_gene: TRBD1; abundance: many; j_gene: TRBJ1-2; v_gene: TRBV4-2; CDR3aa: CASSRTGTVRGYTF; CDR3nt: TGTGCCAGCAGCAGAACCGGGACAGTCAGGGGCTACACCTTC
d_gene: -; abundance: many; j_gene: TRBJ2-3; v_gene: TRBV29-1; CDR3aa: CSARTSTDTQYF; CDR3nt: TGCAGCGCTCGGACGAGCACAGATACGCAGTATTTT
d_gene: TRBD2; abundance: -; j_gene: TRBJ2-7; v_gene: TRBV11-2; CDR3aa: CASSLELAGGPEQYF; CDR3nt: TGTGCCAGCAGCTTAGAACTAGCGGGAGGACCCGAGCAGTACTTC
d_gene: -; abundance: many; j_gene: TRBJ1-5; v_gene: TRBV20-1; CDR3aa: CSARGSGGWKSNQPQHF; CDR3nt: TGCAGTGCTAGGGGTTCGGGAGGGTGGAAGAGCAATCAGCCCCAGCATTTT
d_gene: -; abundance: -; j_gene: TRBJ2-7; v_gene: TRBV5-6; CDR3aa: CASSLGLERDEQYF; CDR3nt: TGTGCCAGCAGCTTGGGGCTCGAGAGGGACGAGCAGTACTTC
d_gene: -; abundance: many; j_gene: TRBJ1-1; v_gene: TRBV9; CDR3aa: CASSDGELMNTEAFF; CDR3nt: TGTGCCAGCAGCGACGGGGAGTTGATGAACACTGAAGCTTTCTTT
d_gene: -; abundance: few; j_gene: TRBJ2-1; v_gene: TRBV14; CDR3aa: CASSQAPVAVFF; CDR3nt: TGTGCCAGCAGCCAAGCGCCCGTCGCGGTGTTCTTC
d_gene: TRBD2; abundance: many; j_gene: TRBJ2-5; v_gene: TRBV19; CDR3aa: CASSRTSGETQYF; CDR3nt: TGTGCCAGTAGTAGGACTAGCGGAGAGACCCAGTACTTC